These 11 T cell receptor beta chains came from one sample sequenced in a study of blood T cell repertoires in COVID-19 (dated by TCRdb to 2018 to 2021). The library came from the immunoSEQ multiplex PCR assay. TCRdb mirrors the immuneACCESS table, restricted to in-frame sequences. Some clones are absent from its copies; in checked studies, under half trace to an unresolved V gene, and the reason for the others is unknown. This sample comprises 400,000 or so clones, 89% of them detected only once. Approximately 1.5% of the sample is in the top ten clones. Sequenced input: peripheral blood. These TCRs come from a woman aged 35 to 49 with COVID-19, enrolled during active disease.

This chain connects TRBV15 to TRBJ2-3; 11 nucleotides line up with TRBD2. CDR1 and CDR2 (germline): LNHNV, YYDKDF (reference sequence). The CDR3 runs to 12 residues. Losses at the gene ends were 9 bases for V and 7 bases for J; bases not matched to a gene: 3. CDR3 loop: CATRLAGNTQYF. Written as DNA, the CDR3 is TGTGCCACTAGACTAGCGGGGAATACGCAGTATTTT.

In the case of this clone: At one of its ends the junction is not consistent with the germline gene, which may arise from a read error. The chain has TRBV6-5 and TRBJ2-7, with TRBD1 matching over 7 bases. The CDR3 runs to 15 residues. The germline V gene encodes CDR1 MNHEY and CDR2 SVGAGI. This CDR3 is CASSNSRGSSYEQYF. CDR3 bases: TGTGCCAGCAGTAACTCCAGGGGGAGCTCCTACGAGCAGTACTTC.

Worth noting for this clone: A single base separates this from a much larger clone, so it may be a read error. This chain links TRBV5-1 with TRBJ1-6, with unresolved D. In germline, CDR1 is SGHRS, CDR2 YFSETQ. The CDR3 runs 15 residues. Trimming pared 0 bases from V and 0 bases from J, leaving 4 bases between. CDR3 DNA: TGCGCCAGCAGCTTGGAGAGCTCCTATAATTCACCCCTCCACTTT. As protein: CASSLESSYNSPLHF.

V gene TRBV7-3 combines with J gene TRBJ1-2; 8 bases line up with TRBD1. CDR1 and CDR2 (germline): SGHTA, FQGTGA. The ends lost 5 bases at V and 8 bases at J; junction bases unmatched: 13. The CDR3 loop spans 15 amino acids. The CDR3 loop reads CASSPPGGAAVGYTF. For the CDR3, the DNA is TGTGCCAGCAGCCCTCCAGGGGGCGCAGCGGTGGGCTACACCTTC.

V usage is TRBV27 and J usage is TRBJ2-3; tentatively, D is TRBD1 (6 bases). Trimming removed 2 bases from V and 4 bases from J, with 10 bases in between. Per germline, CDR1 MNHEY and CDR2 SMNVEV (reference sequence). This CDR3 is built from 14 residues. The DNA of the CDR3 is TGTGCCAGCAGTTTAAGGGACAAAGCAGATACGCAGTATTTT. This sequence encodes CASSLRDKADTQYF.

The gene calls are TRBV5-1 and TRBJ2-1; possible D gene TRBD2, 6 bases. V was clipped by 2 bases and J by 4 bases, with 16 bases between them. Germline loops: CDR1 SGHRS, CDR2 YFSETQ. The CDR3 consists of 16 residues. The CDR3 nucleotides read TGCGCCAGCAGCTTACGGTCGAACGGAGGGTACAATGAGCAGTTCTTC. Its protein product is CASSLRSNGGYNEQFF. Using reference TRBV5-1 and TRBJ2-1 for the parts outside the CDR3, the full variable domain is KAGVTQTPRYLIKTRGQQVTLSCSPISGHRSVSWYQQTPGQGLQFLFEYFSETQRNKGNFPGRFSGRQFSNSRSEMNVSTLELGDSALYLCASSLRSNGGYNEQFFGPGTRLTVL.

The rearrangement links TRBV28 to TRBJ1-4; possible D gene TRBD1, 6 bases. The germline V gene encodes CDR1 MDHEN and CDR2 SYDVKM. Trimming removed 2 bases from V and 5 bases from J, with 9 bases in between. CDR3 size: 14 residues. CDR3 loop: CASSLRGGNEKLFF. CDR3 coding DNA: TGTGCCAGCAGTTTAAGGGGGGGGAATGAAAAACTGTTTTTT.

The V call is TRBV7-8, the J call TRBJ2-3, with a possible D match to TRBD2 (6 bases). This CDR3 has 15 residues. Trimming took off 1 base at V and 2 bases at J, with 10 bases between the two ends. Germline V gives CDR1 SGHVS, CDR2 FQNEAQ. The CDR3 coding sequence is TGTGCCAGCAGCTTAGACGGCGGGACCACAGATACGCAGTATTTT. It is translated as CASSLDGGTTDTQYF.

The V gene is TRBV5-4, the J gene TRBJ1-4, with a possible D match to TRBD1 (6 bases). The CDR3 is 13 amino acids. V was cut by 4 bases and J by 7 bases, with 11 bases left in between. Germline values: CDR1 SGHNT, CDR2 YYREEE (reference sequence). The DNA for the CDR3 is TGTGCCAGCAGCCTAGGACAGTTTGAAAAACTGTTTTTT. This encodes CASSLGQFEKLFF.

The J gene is TRBJ1-4, the V gene TRBV5-8; no reliable D call. Germline V lookup: CDR1 SGHTS, CDR2 YDEGEE. This CDR3 region has 14 residues. Trimming cost V 0 bases and J 5 bases, with 8 bases left between them. The CDR3: CASSLGLRNEKLFF. The CDR3 nucleotides are TGTGCCAGCAGCTTGGGGTTGAGGAATGAAAAACTGTTTTTT. The whole variable domain, remainder taken from reference TRBV5-8 and TRBJ1-4, is EAGVTQSPTHLIKTRGQQATLRCSPISGHTSVYWYQQALGLGLQFLLWYDEGEERNRGNFPPRFSGRQFPNYSSELNVNALELEDSALYLCASSLGLRNEKLFFGSGTQLSVL.

The gene calls are TRBV6-6 and TRBJ1-1; 7 positions agree with TRBD1. The germline gives CDR1 MNHNY, CDR2 SVGAGI (reference sequence). After removal of 5 bases from V and 6 bases from J, the junction contained 9 bases not matched to a gene. CDR3 length: 14 residues. CDR3: CASSRPGTVAEAFF. The DNA for the CDR3 is TGTGCCAGCAGTAGGCCCGGGACAGTGGCTGAAGCTTTCTTT.